Listed here are 26 T cell receptor beta chains from one sample, sequenced in a study of shared clonotypes between healthy human individuals. TCRdb's copy holds only in-frame clones and misses some; the assay was immunoSEQ multiplex PCR. Of approximately 2,300,000 clones in the sample, 85% to 95% were seen once. What was sequenced was naive CD4+ T cells from PBMCs. Subset given: CD45RA+ positively selected. Receptors were obtained from a man aged 18 to 30 in good health. Some clones in this sample may be carry-over from other donors' samples.

CDR3 residues: CASKAAGGPGETQYF. The DNA of the CDR3 is TGTGCCAGCAAAGCGGCGGGAGGGCCCGGGGAGACCCAGTACTTC. V is TRBV2 and J is TRBJ2-5; 9 bases map to TRBD2. CDR3 size: 15 residues. CDR1 and CDR2 (germline): SNHLY, FYNNEI. J was trimmed by 5 bases and V by 7 bases; bases with no gene match: 11.

This chain uses TRBV5-1 with TRBJ2-7; TRBD1 matches at 7 bases. Germline V gene lookup returns CDR1 SGHRS and CDR2 YFSETQ. V was clipped by 0 bases and J by 6 bases; unmatched bases: 6. The CDR3 totals 14 residues. The CDR3 DNA sequence: TGCGCCAGCAGCTTGGAGGGGTCAGGGGGCGAGCAGTACTTC. It translates to CASSLEGSGGEQYF.

The count of this clone is one. The gene calls are TRBV7-3 and TRBJ2-1, with TRBD1 matching over 9 bases. Germline CDR1 is SGHTA and CDR2 is FQGTGA. This CDR3 has 14 amino acids. Trimming cost V 7 bases and J 2 bases; bases outside gene matches: 3. CDR3: CASKRDRAYNEQFF. The CDR3 coding sequence is TGTGCCAGCAAGAGGGACAGGGCCTACAATGAGCAGTTCTTC.

The chain uses TRBV4-3 and TRBJ1-4; the D gene is possibly TRBD1 (5 bases). The CDR3 runs 17 residues. The V gene lost 0 bases and the J gene lost 6 bases, with 17 bases spanning the gap. Per germline, CDR1 LGHNA and CDR2 YSLEER. The CDR3 is CASSQDLGGWSYEKLFF. As DNA, the CDR3 is TGCGCCAGCAGCCAAGATTTGGGGGGTTGGTCTTATGAAAAACTGTTTTTT.

The CDR3 nucleotides read TGTGCCAGCCGGGGACAGTCGAACACCGGGGAGCTGTTTTTT. Protein sequence: CASRGQSNTGELFF. The chain has TRBV28 and TRBJ2-2; 7 nucleotides align to TRBD1. This CDR3 is 14 amino acids long. CDR1 is MDHEN, CDR2 SYDVKM, per germline. Germline trimming cut 8 bases from V and 0 bases from J; bases unmatched to any gene: 3.

This clone was counted a few times. The V and J genes are TRBV29-1 and TRBJ2-7; weak D call: TRBD2 (6 bases). Germline assignment: CDR1 SQVTM and CDR2 ANQGSEA. V was cut by 4 bases and J by 7 bases, with 23 bases left in between. The CDR3 contains 15 residues. The CDR3 is CSVGDRGAPGEEQYF. CDR3 nucleotide sequence: TGCAGCGTTGGAGATAGGGGTGCTCCGGGGGAAGAGCAGTACTTC.

The J gene is TRBJ1-3, the V gene TRBV28, with TRBD1 identical over 9 bases. Losses at the gene ends were 5 bases for V and 8 bases for J; bases not matched to a gene: 7. Germline CDR1 MDHEN, CDR2 SYDVKM. There are 14 residues in the CDR3. This CDR3 is CASSPGTGRDTIYF. The DNA of the CDR3 is TGTGCCAGCAGTCCGGGGACAGGGAGGGACACCATATATTTT.

Of note for this clone: At the DNA level, this CDR3 is encoded by other sequences in the same sample as well. The CDR3 loop is CSASHYEQYF. CDR3 DNA: TGCAGTGCTTCGCATTACGAGCAGTACTTC. The chain uses TRBV20-1 and TRBJ2-7; no firm D call. CDR1 and CDR2 (germline): DFQATT, SNEGSKA (reference sequence). V dropped 5 bases and J dropped 4 bases, with 6 bases sitting between them. There are 10 residues in the CDR3.

The gene calls are TRBV4-1 and TRBJ2-7; D possibly corresponds to TRBD2 (6 bases). The V end was cut by 3 bases, the J end by 3 bases, with 24 bases between. The CDR3 totals 18 residues. CDR1 is MGHRA and CDR2 is YSYEKL in the germline V gene. The CDR3 is CASSQSTHPREDFYEQYF. The DNA for the CDR3 is TGCGCCAGCAGCCAGTCTACCCACCCCAGGGAGGATTTCTACGAGCAGTACTTC.

This clone showed up just once. The chain recombines TRBV4-3 with TRBJ1-2; tentative D call: TRBD1 (5 bases). V was pared by 1 base and J by 4 bases, with 10 bases between. CDR3 length: 14 amino acids. Germline V gives CDR1 LGHNA, CDR2 YSLEER. The CDR3, as DNA: TGCGCCAGCAGCCAAGGGGGACGGATCTATGGCTACACCTTC. Protein sequence: CASSQGGRIYGYTF.

The genes are TRBV6-6 and TRBJ1-1; no firm D call. This CDR3 spans 13 amino acids. Germline V CDR1 and CDR2: MNHNY, SVGAGI (reference sequence). V lost 0 bases, J lost 4 bases, and 6 bases lay in between. The CDR3, as DNA: TGTGCCAGCAGTTACTCCCCGGGCACTGAAGCTTTCTTT. This codes for CASSYSPGTEAFF.

The rearrangement joins TRBV5-1 to TRBJ2-7, with D perhaps matching TRBD2 (5 bases). V gave up 0 bases and J gave up 5 bases, with 21 bases separating them. The CDR3 is 17 amino acids. The germline CDR1 and CDR2 sequences are SGHRS and YFSETQ. The CDR3 DNA sequence: TGCGCCAGCAGCTTGGGTCGGGCGGGTCGGCTCCCTCACGAGCAGTACTTC. It codes for CASSLGRAGRLPHEQYF. The full variable domain, in which reference TRBV5-1 and TRBJ2-7 provide the parts outside the CDR3, is KAGVTQTPRYLIKTRGQQVTLSCSPISGHRSVSWYQQTPGQGLQFLFEYFSETQRNKGNFPGRFSGRQFSNSRSEMNVSTLELGDSALYLCASSLGRAGRLPHEQYFGPGTRLTVT.

The J gene is TRBJ2-5, the V gene TRBV4-1; 8 bases line up with TRBD2. The last part of the DNA fits TRBJ2-7 better; the J call may be wrong. From germline, CDR1 is MGHRA and CDR2 YSYEKL. CDR3 length: 15 residues. The CDR3 here is CASSQEGLVSREQYF. The CDR3 DNA sequence: TGCGCCAGCAGCCAAGAGGGACTAGTTTCTCGCGAGCAGTACTTC.

The genes are TRBV15 and TRBJ2-7; tentatively, D is TRBD1 (6 bases). The CDR3 runs 14 residues. Germline-derived CDR1 and CDR2 are LNHNV and YYDKDF (reference sequence). V was trimmed by 3 bases and J by 3 bases, leaving 12 bases between them. The CDR3 is CATSSAQGSYEQYF. CDR3 coding DNA: TGTGCCACCAGCAGTGCACAGGGTAGCTACGAGCAGTACTTC.

The CDR3 DNA reads as TGTGCCAGCAGGCGACTAGCGGCGGGATTTCGCGAGCAGTACTTC. This codes for CASRRLAAGFREQYF. The J gene is TRBJ2-7, the V gene TRBV28; 9 bases fit TRBD2. The CDR3 totals 15 residues. Looked up from germline, CDR1 is MDHEN and CDR2 is SYDVKM. V lost 6 bases to trimming and J lost 6 bases; unmatched junction nucleotides: 12.

The chain is built from TRBV2 and TRBJ1-2, with D hard to call. Trimming took off 4 bases at V and 11 bases at J, with 23 bases between the two ends. Germline loops: CDR1 SNHLY, CDR2 FYNNEI. The CDR3 is made up of 15 amino acids. The CDR3 is CASSVEGGAQSPYTF. The DNA of the CDR3 is TGTGCCAGCAGTGTAGAAGGTGGCGCGCAGAGCCCTTACACCTTC.

Only a few counts were recorded for this clone. The rearrangement links TRBV10-1 to TRBJ2-2; the D call may be TRBD1 or TRBD2 (5 bases each). The CDR3 loop spans 16 amino acids. V lost 0 bases to trimming and J lost 2 bases, with 10 bases between them. Germline assignment: CDR1 WNHNN and CDR2 SYGVQD (reference sequence). The CDR3 nucleotides read TGCGCCAGCAGTGAGTCGGGGACCGATAACACCGGGGAGCTGTTTTTT. It specifies CASSESGTDNTGELFF.

The V and J genes are TRBV27 and TRBJ2-7; D possibly corresponds to TRBD1 (5 bases). The CDR3 totals 14 residues. CDR1 and CDR2 from the germline V gene are MNHEY and SMNVEV (reference sequence). V was trimmed by 5 bases and J by 2 bases, leaving 13 bases between them. CDR3 in amino acids: CASSRFRETYEQYF. DNA of the CDR3: TGTGCCAGCAGTCGTTTCAGGGAAACCTACGAGCAGTACTTC.

Comment on this clone: Other DNA sequences of this sample code for an identical CDR3. This chain links TRBV7-9 with TRBJ1-1, with unresolved D. The CDR3 contains 13 residues. V gave up 1 base and J gave up 2 bases, with 5 bases separating them. Germline CDR1 SEHNR, CDR2 FQNEAQ (reference sequence). The CDR3 region has the DNA TGTGCCAGCAGCTTAGTGACCAACACTGAAGCTTTCTTT. Residues: CASSLVTNTEAFF. The full variable domain, with the rest looked up from reference TRBV7-9 and TRBJ1-1, is DTGVSQNPRHKITKRGQNVTFRCDPISEHNRLYWYRQTLGQGPEFLTYFQNEAQLEKSRLLSDRFSAERPKGSFSTLEIQRTEQGDSAMYLCASSLVTNTEAFFGQGTRLTVV.

The chain has TRBV5-1 and TRBJ2-7; no definite D call. The CDR3 contains 15 residues. CDR1 and CDR2 from the germline V gene are SGHRS and YFSETQ. Trimming removed 0 bases at V and 6 bases at J, with 16 bases between. DNA of the CDR3: TGCGCCAGCAGCTTGGTTATCGACCAGCCCGCCGAGCAGTACTTC. Its translation: CASSLVIDQPAEQYF.

The chain couples TRBV7-8 to TRBJ2-7, with D possibly being TRBD1 (6 bases). The CDR3 sequence is 16 residues long. Between the trimmed V and J ends, which lost 1 base and 0 bases, there was a span of 13 bases. The germline V gene encodes CDR1 SGHVS and CDR2 FQNEAQ. The CDR3 protein is CASSLVGQGNSYEQYF. CDR3 DNA sequence: TGTGCCAGCAGCTTAGTAGGGCAGGGGAACTCCTACGAGCAGTACTTC.

This clone appeared a single time. The rearrangement uses TRBV11-3 and TRBJ2-7; D might be TRBD2 (6 bases). This CDR3 region has 15 residues. The germline gives CDR1 SGHNT, CDR2 YENEEA. Trimming stripped 3 bases from V and 0 bases from J, with 12 bases between. CDR3 sequence: CASSFGVEGSYEQYF. CDR3 nucleotide sequence: TGTGCCAGCAGCTTCGGGGTGGAGGGCTCCTACGAGCAGTACTTC. Together with reference TRBV11-3 and TRBJ2-7, the CDR3 gives the full variable domain: EAGVVQSPRYKIIEKKQPVAFWCNPISGHNTLYWYLQNLGQGPELLIRYENEEAVDDSQLPKDRFSAERLKGVDSTLKIQPAELGDSAVYLCASSFGVEGSYEQYFGPGTRLTVT.

With regard to this clone: Other DNA sequences from this sample encode an identical CDR3 as well. The V and J genes are TRBV7-2 and TRBJ2-3, with D perhaps matching TRBD2 (6 bases). Germline V gene data show CDR1 as SGHTA and CDR2 as FQGNSA. This CDR3 is 14 amino acids long. V lost 2 bases and J 1 base, leaving 7 bases between the germline ends. The CDR3 is CASSLSGGTDTQYF. CDR3 DNA sequence: TGTGCCAGCAGCTTATCGGGAGGCACAGATACGCAGTATTTT.

CDR3 nucleotide sequence: TGCAGCGTTGGGGAGGGAGGGAGCTATGGCTACACCTTC. It specifies CSVGEGGSYGYTF. The chain couples TRBV29-1 to TRBJ1-2; D ambiguous. V shed 4 bases and J shed 4 bases, with 13 bases lying between them. The CDR3 is 13 residues long. Germline V gene data show CDR1 as SQVTM and CDR2 as ANQGSEA.

As concerns this clone: The same CDR3 arises from other DNA sequences in this sample as well. The chain links TRBV9 to TRBJ2-7; 8 bases line up with TRBD2. The CDR3 runs to 15 residues. The ends lost 0 bases at V and 2 bases at J; junction bases unmatched: 4. Per the germline V gene, CDR1 is SGDLS and CDR2 is YYNGEE. The CDR3 sequence is CASSVGGAGAYEQYF. The CDR3 bases are TGTGCCAGCAGCGTAGGGGGAGCGGGAGCCTACGAGCAGTACTTC. Looking up the rest from reference TRBV9 and TRBJ2-7 gives the full variable domain: DSGVTQTPKHLITATGQRVTLRCSPRSGDLSVYWYQQSLDQGLQFLIQYYNGEERAKGNILERFSAQQFPDLHSELNLSSLELGDSALYFCASSVGGAGAYEQYFGPGTRLTVT.

This clone was observed a few times. The V and J genes are TRBV29-1 and TRBJ1-1; D perhaps matches TRBD1 (6 bases). CDR1 is SQVTM and CDR2 is ANQGSEA in the germline V gene. The CDR3 consists of 12 residues. Trimming removed 1 base from V and 6 bases from J, with 9 bases in between. The CDR3 nucleotides are TGCAGCGTTGAAGGAAACAGGGCTGAAGCTTTCTTT. This sequence encodes CSVEGNRAEAFF.